The 16 T cell receptor beta chains presented below share a single source sample, sequenced in a study of blood T cell repertoires in COVID-19. Assay used: immunoSEQ multiplex PCR; TCRdb lists only in-frame clones, some missing. The table has about 190,000 clones, about 88% seen once. Sequenced material: peripheral blood. The receptors were gathered from a man aged 70 or older with active or convalescent COVID-19.

The rearrangement uses TRBV4-3 and TRBJ2-2; TRBD1 might be the D (5 bases). This CDR3 has 16 amino acids. CDR1 and CDR2 (germline): LGHNA, YSLEER. Deletions cut 4 bases from V and 3 bases from J, with 15 bases between. The CDR3 bases are TGCGCCAGCAGCCGAGGAAGGGGCCAGGACACCGGGGAGCTGTTTTTT. This translates into CASSRGRGQDTGELFF.

The V call is TRBV2, the J call TRBJ2-5; 8 bases match TRBD1. J was trimmed by 4 bases and V by 6 bases; bases with no gene match: 4. The CDR3 sequence is 13 residues long. Looked up from germline, CDR1 is SNHLY and CDR2 is FYNNEI. The DNA for the CDR3 is TGTGCCAGCAGCTGGACAGGGAGAGAGACCCAGTACTTC. It specifies CASSWTGRETQYF.

The rearrangement joins TRBV24-1 to TRBJ2-2; 7 positions match TRBD2. V gave up 4 bases and J gave up 7 bases; unmatched junction bases: 11. The CDR3 length is 16 residues. The germline CDR1 and CDR2 sequences are KGHDR and SFDVKD. CDR3 DNA: TGTGCCACCAGTGACCCGCGGCGGGGCGGGGGCGGGGAGCTGTTTTTT. Its translation is CATSDPRRGGGGELFF.

There are a few counts of this clone. This chain's CDR3 is CASSLEQQGRSSYEQYF. In DNA form, the CDR3 reads TGTGCCAGCAGCTTGGAGCAGCAGGGGCGTTCCTCCTACGAGCAGTACTTC. The chain joins TRBV5-5 to TRBJ2-7; D possibly corresponds to TRBD1 (6 bases). The CDR3 runs 17 residues. The V gene's germline CDR1 is SGHKS and CDR2 YYEKEE (reference sequence). V was clipped by 0 bases and J by 0 bases, with 16 bases between them.

The chain recombines TRBV15 with TRBJ2-3; TRBD2 agrees at 12 bases. Germline V lookup: CDR1 LNHNV, CDR2 YYDKDF (reference sequence). The J segment lost 3 bases and the V segment lost 4 bases, leaving 8 bases of the junction unmatched. The CDR3 sequence is 17 residues long. CDR3: CATSKSPGLAGTDTQYF. For the CDR3, the DNA is TGTGCCACCAGCAAAAGCCCCGGACTAGCGGGGACAGATACGCAGTATTTT.

This chain connects TRBV6-2 or TRBV6-3 to TRBJ1-5, with TRBD1 as a possible D gene (5 bases). The length of the CDR3 is 14 residues. The germline CDR1 and CDR2 sequences are MNHEY and SVGEGT. Trimming shortened V by 4 bases and J by 6 bases, and 13 bases separated the two germline ends. The CDR3 here is CASSSRGGSQPQHF. As DNA, the CDR3 is TGTGCCAGCAGTTCCCGCGGGGGAAGTCAGCCCCAGCATTTT.

This clone was seen more than once but under ten times. V gene TRBV7-9 combines with J gene TRBJ1-1; D may be TRBD1 (6 bases). This CDR3 is built from 14 residues. Germline values: CDR1 SEHNR, CDR2 FQNEAQ (reference sequence). Deletions cut 5 bases from V and 10 bases from J, with 20 bases between. The CDR3 DNA follows: TGTGCCAGCAGCCCCGGAGGGGGGGCGCGCGGAGCTTTCTTT. Its protein is CASSPGGGARGAFF.

This clone was recorded only once. The chain carries TRBV4-2 and TRBJ1-4; D not resolved. The CDR3 consists of 15 residues. V lost 0 bases to trimming and J lost 7 bases, with 12 bases between them. The germline gives CDR1 LGHNA, CDR2 YNFKEQ. This CDR3 reads CASSQDRRISEKLFF. CDR3 DNA: TGTGCCAGCAGCCAAGATCGGAGGATCTCTGAAAAACTGTTTTTT.

The chain recombines TRBV7-6 with TRBJ2-1; 7 bases are shared with TRBD2. The junction had 9 bases not matched to a gene; V was cut back by 0 bases and J by 7 bases. Germline CDR1 SGHVS, CDR2 FNYEAQ. The CDR3 runs to 16 residues. The CDR3 coding sequence is TGTGCCAGCAGCTTAGCGGTGGCTAGCGGACCTAATGAGCAGTTCTTC. It encodes CASSLAVASGPNEQFF.

This rearrangement joins TRBV29-1 to TRBJ2-3; TRBD2 agrees at 14 bases. CDR1 is SQVTM and CDR2 is ANQGSEA in the germline V gene. The CDR3 contains 18 residues. Germline trimming cut 6 bases from V and 2 bases from J; bases unmatched to any gene: 13. The CDR3 DNA is TGCAGCGTAGGGACTAGCGGGAGACTCCTGCCACCCACAGATACGCAGTATTTT. This encodes CSVGTSGRLLPPTDTQYF.

The chain combines TRBV7-6 with TRBJ2-1; 7 nucleotides agree with TRBD1. The junction had 5 bases not matched to a gene; V was cut back by 4 bases and J by 2 bases. The germline V gene has CDR1 SGHVS and CDR2 FNYEAQ. The CDR3 has 15 residues. CDR3 protein: CASSSRDSTYNEQFF. The CDR3 nucleotides read TGTGCCAGCAGCTCCCGGGACAGTACCTACAATGAGCAGTTCTTC.

The gene calls are TRBV12-5 and TRBJ2-1, with D possibly being TRBD2 (5 bases). Looked up from germline, CDR1 is LGHNT and CDR2 is FRNRAP. The CDR3 sequence is 13 residues long. Between the trimmed V and J ends, which lost 2 bases and 9 bases, there was a span of 11 bases. The CDR3 coding sequence is TGTGCTAGTGGTTTGAGTCCTAGCTTTGAGCAGTTCTTC. Protein sequence: CASGLSPSFEQFF.

V usage is TRBV30 and J usage is TRBJ2-3, with 9 bases that match TRBD2. The germline gives CDR1 GTSNPN, CDR2 SVGIG (reference sequence). Trimming cost V 0 bases and J 6 bases; bases outside gene matches: 7. The CDR3 is 15 amino acids. As DNA, the CDR3 is TGTGCCTGGAGTGTTGCGGGGGGGCCAGCTGATACGCAGTATTTT. Translation: CAWSVAGGPADTQYF. The whole variable domain, filled in from reference TRBV30 and TRBJ2-3, reads SQTIHQWPATLVQPVGSPLSLECTVEGTSNPNLYWYRQAAGRGLQLLFYSVGIGQISSEVPQNLSASRPQDRQFILSSKKLLLSDSGFYLCAWSVAGGPADTQYFGPGTRLTVL.

The CDR3 spells CASRTGPPNEKLFF. DNA for the CDR3: TGTGCCAGCAGGACAGGCCCCCCTAATGAAAAACTGTTTTTT. The V gene is TRBV27, the J gene TRBJ1-4; a possible D gene is TRBD1 (6 bases). V was trimmed by 6 bases and J by 3 bases, leaving 11 bases between them. The CDR3 has 14 residues. The germline CDR1 and CDR2 sequences are MNHEY and SMNVEV (reference sequence).

V is TRBV2 and J is TRBJ1-2; 7 bases align to TRBD1. Germline V CDR1 and CDR2: SNHLY, FYNNEI. This CDR3 spans 13 amino acids. Trimming took 4 bases from V and 4 from J; bases not matched to a gene: 3. The CDR3 is CASSAQGGYGYTF. The DNA for the CDR3 is TGTGCCAGCAGTGCCCAGGGGGGCTATGGCTACACCTTC. The whole variable domain, remainder taken from reference TRBV2 and TRBJ1-2, is EPEVTQTPSHQVTQMGQEVILRCVPISNHLYFYWYRQILGQKVEFLVSFYNNEISEKSEIFDDQFSVERPDGSNFTLKIRSTKLEDSAMYFCASSAQGGYGYTFGSGTRLTVV.

The chain links TRBV6-2 or TRBV6-3 to TRBJ2-1; possible D gene TRBD1, 5 bases. V lost 5 bases to trimming and J lost 2 bases, with 7 bases between them. Germline assignment: CDR1 MNHEY and CDR2 SVGEGT. CDR3 length: 13 amino acids. As DNA, the CDR3 is TGTGCCAGCAGTCTAGGGGCCTACAATGAGCAGTTCTTC. Translation: CASSLGAYNEQFF.